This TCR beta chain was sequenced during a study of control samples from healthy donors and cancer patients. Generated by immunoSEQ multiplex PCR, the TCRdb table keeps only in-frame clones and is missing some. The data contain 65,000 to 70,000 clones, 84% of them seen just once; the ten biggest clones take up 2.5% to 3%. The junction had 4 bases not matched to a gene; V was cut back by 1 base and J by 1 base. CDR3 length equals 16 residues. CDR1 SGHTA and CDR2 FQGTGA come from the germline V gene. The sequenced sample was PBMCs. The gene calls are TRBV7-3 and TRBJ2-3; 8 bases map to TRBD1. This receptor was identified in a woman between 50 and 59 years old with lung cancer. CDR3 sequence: CASSLRQGLGTDTQYF. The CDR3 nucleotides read TGTGCCAGCAGCTTAAGACAGGGGTTGGGCACAGATACGCAGTATTTT.